These 11 T cell receptor beta chains were sequenced from one sample in a study of T-cell memory formation after mild COVID-19. MiXCR was run by TCRdb on the 5' RACE reads, yielding one entry per CDR3 protein. The data contain about 340,000 distinct CDR3 sequences, approximately 12% of them singletons. The sample comprised PBMCs or a T cell subset sorted from them (not recorded which). These receptors came from a man aged 18 to 30 who had mild COVID-19 (a few samples of this study predate the infection). Cell type and time point are not known.

This chain links TRBV7-3 with TRBJ2-1; perhaps TRBD2 as D (5 bases). The V end lost 5 bases, the J end lost 5 bases, and 16 bases lay between the germline ends. Germline V lookup: CDR1 SGHTA, CDR2 FQGTGA. The CDR3 extends over 15 amino acids. The CDR3 DNA reads as TGTGCCAGCAGCCAAAACAGCGGTGTTAACAATGAGCAGTTCTTC. Translated: CASSQNSGVNNEQFF.

This clonotype showed up just a few times. The V and J genes are TRBV9 and TRBJ2-3, with TRBD2 matching over 10 bases. The V segment lost 3 bases and the J segment 6 bases; nucleotides outside the gene matches: 10. Germline values: CDR1 SGDLS, CDR2 YYNGEE. This CDR3 comprises 16 residues. CDR3 amino acids: CASSGASGGAGDTQYF. DNA of the CDR3: TGTGCCAGCAGCGGAGCTAGCGGGGGCGCCGGGGATACGCAGTATTTT.

The chain combines TRBV20-1 with TRBJ2-7; tentative D call: TRBD1 (6 bases). Germline V CDR1 and CDR2: DFQATT, SNEGSKA (reference sequence). Between the trimmed V and J ends, which lost 1 base and 3 bases, there was a span of 19 bases. This CDR3 contains 16 residues. The CDR3, as DNA: TGCAGTGCTAGAGCGCCTCGGACAGCCAACCTCTACGAGCAGTACTTC. Residues: CSARAPRTANLYEQYF.

This clonotype was recorded a few times. This chain connects TRBV6-5 to TRBJ1-1, with D perhaps matching TRBD1 (6 bases). The CDR3 covers 14 residues. The V end lost 0 bases, the J end lost 1 base, and 6 bases lay between the germline ends. CDR1 MNHEY and CDR2 SVGAGI come from the germline V gene. For the CDR3, the DNA is TGTGCCAGCAGTTACTCGGGGGCGAACACTGAAGCTTTCTTT. Amino acid sequence: CASSYSGANTEAFF.

In its sample, this clonotype was seen a few times. The chain has TRBV13 and TRBJ1-2; D may be TRBD1 (5 bases). The CDR3 is 19 amino acids. With 2 bases removed from V and 4 bases from J, the gap between germline ends came to 26 bases. The germline CDR1 and CDR2 sequences are PRHDT and FYEKMQ (reference sequence). CDR3 sequence: CASSLYRKGLHTPIYGYTF. The CDR3 coding sequence is TGTGCCAGCAGCTTATACCGCAAGGGGCTCCACACCCCGATCTATGGCTACACCTTC.

This clonotype appeared a few times. The chain couples TRBV10-3 to TRBJ2-5, with TRBD2 identical over 10 bases. The CDR3 has 15 amino acids. J was trimmed by 1 base and V by 3 bases; bases with no gene match: 2. Per germline, CDR1 ENHRY and CDR2 SYGVKD. CDR3 amino acids: CAISDPSGGQETQYF. CDR3 coding DNA: TGTGCCATCAGTGACCCTAGCGGGGGCCAAGAGACCCAGTACTTC.

This clonotype showed up many times. This chain joins TRBV5-1 and TRBJ1-1; a weak D match, TRBD1 (6 bases). Trimming took 7 bases from V and 1 from J, leaving 14 bases between them. This CDR3 is 14 amino acids long. Per the germline V gene, CDR1 is SGHRS and CDR2 is YFSETQ. DNA of the CDR3: TGCGCCAGCGGACCTGACAGGACGAACACTGAAGCTTTCTTT. Translated, it gives CASGPDRTNTEAFF.

V usage is TRBV7-8 and J usage is TRBJ2-5; D is unresolved. The CDR3 extends over 13 amino acids. In germline, CDR1 is SGHVS, CDR2 FQNEAQ. V was clipped by 5 bases and J by 5 bases, with 12 bases between them. CDR3 DNA sequence: TGTGCCAGCAGCCCAATTGAAGTGGAGACCCAGTACTTC. Amino acid sequence: CASSPIEVETQYF.

The CDR3 region has the DNA TGCGCCAGCAGCCGACGACTCACTAGCGGGGATTCCTACGAGCAGTACTTC. It yields the protein CASSRRLTSGDSYEQYF. V usage is TRBV5-1 and J usage is TRBJ2-7, with 10 bases fitting TRBD2. V was pared by 4 bases and J by 1 base, with 11 bases of the junction left unmatched. The CDR3 totals 17 residues. Germline CDR1 SGHRS, CDR2 YFSETQ.

This clonotype was seen a few times. The CDR3 DNA is TGTGCCAGCAGCTCCGTGATCCGAGGTGCGGAGACCCAGTACTTC. It translates to CASSSVIRGAETQYF. The V call is TRBV7-9, the J call TRBJ2-5; unclear D gene. Per the germline V gene, CDR1 is SEHNR and CDR2 is FQNEAQ (reference sequence). The CDR3 sequence is 15 residues long. V was trimmed by 4 bases and J by 5 bases, leaving 17 bases between them.

This clonotype was seen repeatedly, ten times or more. The CDR3: CSVGTAHTEAFF. In DNA form, the CDR3 reads TGCAGCGTAGGGACGGCACACACTGAAGCTTTCTTT. This sequence joins TRBV29-1 and TRBJ1-1; weak D call: TRBD1 (5 bases). The CDR3 length is 12 residues. Germline CDR1 SQVTM, CDR2 ANQGSEA. V was clipped by 6 bases and J by 3 bases, with 11 bases between them. The full variable domain, with the rest looked up from reference TRBV29-1 and TRBJ1-1, is SAVISQKPSRDICQRGTSLTIQCQVDSQVTMMFWYRQQPGQSLTLIATANQGSEATYESGFVIDKFPISRPNLTFSTLTVSNMSPEDSSIYLCSVGTAHTEAFFGQGTRLTVV.